This TCR beta chain was captured in a study of PD-1 blockade in classical Hodgkin lymphoma. Sequencing used immunoSEQ multiplex PCR; TCRdb keeps in-frame clones, though not all of them. In the table there are tens of thousands of clones, 90% of which are singletons. Study conclusions and caveats: In CD4+ cells, TCR diversity went up significantly by C4D1, but in CD8+ cells it did not. Newly diagnosed and completely responding patients shared comparable baseline diversity.

Germline V CDR1 and CDR2: SGHVS, FQNEAQ. The CDR3 is 15 amino acids. To note about this clone: Its specificity is unknown. One end of the junction varies from germline; a read error may be responsible. At the DNA level, this CDR3 is encoded by other sequences in the same sample as well.

Indicated time point: cycle 4 day 1 (C4D1), after more than five weeks of nivolumab. Every one of the patients relapsed after autologous stem cell transplantation (brentuximab vedotin exposure was variable). Classifying best responses yielded complete response, partial response or progressive disease. The starting material was peripheral blood mononuclear cells (PBMCs), obtained before the fourth cycle of nivolumab. The sequence came from a human donor with classical Hodgkin lymphoma. The V gene is TRBV7-8, the J gene TRBJ1-5, with 8 bases identical to TRBD1. The CDR3 nucleotides read TGTGCTAGCAGCTTAGGGAGGACAGGGAGACAGCCCCAGCATTTT. It codes for CASSLGRTGRQPQHF.